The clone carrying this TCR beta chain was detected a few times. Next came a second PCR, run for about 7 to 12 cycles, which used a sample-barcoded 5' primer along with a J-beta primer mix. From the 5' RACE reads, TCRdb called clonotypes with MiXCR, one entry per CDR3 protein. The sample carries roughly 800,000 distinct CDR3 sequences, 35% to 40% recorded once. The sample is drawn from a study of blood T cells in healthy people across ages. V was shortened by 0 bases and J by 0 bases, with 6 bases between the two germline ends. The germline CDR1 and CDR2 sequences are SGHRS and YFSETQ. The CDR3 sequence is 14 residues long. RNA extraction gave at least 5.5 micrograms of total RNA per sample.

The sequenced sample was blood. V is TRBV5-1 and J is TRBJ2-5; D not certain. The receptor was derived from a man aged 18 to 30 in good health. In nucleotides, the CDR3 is TGCGCCAGCAGCTTGGAGACAAACCAAGAGACCCAGTACTTC. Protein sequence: CASSLETNQETQYF.